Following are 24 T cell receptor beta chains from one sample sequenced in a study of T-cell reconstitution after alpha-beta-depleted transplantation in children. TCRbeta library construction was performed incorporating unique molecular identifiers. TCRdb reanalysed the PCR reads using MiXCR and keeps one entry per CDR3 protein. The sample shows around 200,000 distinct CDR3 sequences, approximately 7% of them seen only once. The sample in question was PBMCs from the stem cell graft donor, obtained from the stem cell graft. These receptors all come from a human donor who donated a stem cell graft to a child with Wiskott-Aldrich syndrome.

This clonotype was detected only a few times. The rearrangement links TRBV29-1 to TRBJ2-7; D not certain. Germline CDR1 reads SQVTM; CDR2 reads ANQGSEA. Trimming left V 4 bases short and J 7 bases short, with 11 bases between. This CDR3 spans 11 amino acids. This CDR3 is CSVGSEWEQYF. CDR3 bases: TGCAGCGTTGGGAGTGAGTGGGAGCAGTACTTC.

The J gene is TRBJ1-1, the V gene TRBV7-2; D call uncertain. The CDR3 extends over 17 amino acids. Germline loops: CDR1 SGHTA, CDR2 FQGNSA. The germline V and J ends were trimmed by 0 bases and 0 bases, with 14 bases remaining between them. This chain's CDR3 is CASSLAAGVLMNTEAFF. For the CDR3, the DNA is TGTGCCAGCAGCTTAGCGGCTGGCGTCCTCATGAACACTGAAGCTTTCTTT.

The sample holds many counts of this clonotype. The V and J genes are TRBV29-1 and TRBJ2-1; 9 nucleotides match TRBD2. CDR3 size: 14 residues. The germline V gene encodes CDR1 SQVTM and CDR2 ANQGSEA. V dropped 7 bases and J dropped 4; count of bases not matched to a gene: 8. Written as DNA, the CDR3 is TGCAGCGGAGGAGCGGGAGGTCTGTACAATGAGCAGTTCTTC. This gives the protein CSGGAGGLYNEQFF.

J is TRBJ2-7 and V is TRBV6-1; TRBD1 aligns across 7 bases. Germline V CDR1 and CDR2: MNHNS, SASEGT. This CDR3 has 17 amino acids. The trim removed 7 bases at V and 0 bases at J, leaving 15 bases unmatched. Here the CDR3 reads CASKWGQPTSSSYEQYF. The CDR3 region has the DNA TGTGCCAGCAAGTGGGGACAGCCTACTTCTAGCTCCTACGAGCAGTACTTC.

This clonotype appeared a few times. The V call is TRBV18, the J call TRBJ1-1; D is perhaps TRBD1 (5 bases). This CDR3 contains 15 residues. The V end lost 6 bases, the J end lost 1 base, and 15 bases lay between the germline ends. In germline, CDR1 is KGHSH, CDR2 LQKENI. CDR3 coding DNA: TGTGCCAGCTCTCCTCTCAAGGGGCCGAACACTGAAGCTTTCTTT. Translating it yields CASSPLKGPNTEAFF. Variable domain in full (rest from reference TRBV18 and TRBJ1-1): NAGVMQNPRHLVRRRGQEARLRCSPMKGHSHVYWYRQLPEEGLKFMVYLQKENIIDESGMPKERFSAEFPKEGPSILRIQQVVRGDSAAYFCASSPLKGPNTEAFFGQGTRLTVV.

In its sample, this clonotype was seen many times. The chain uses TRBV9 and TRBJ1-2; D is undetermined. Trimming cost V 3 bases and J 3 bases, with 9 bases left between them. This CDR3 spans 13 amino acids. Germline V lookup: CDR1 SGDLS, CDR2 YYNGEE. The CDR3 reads CASSETEDYGYTF. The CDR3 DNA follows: TGTGCCAGCAGCGAAACGGAAGACTATGGCTACACCTTC.

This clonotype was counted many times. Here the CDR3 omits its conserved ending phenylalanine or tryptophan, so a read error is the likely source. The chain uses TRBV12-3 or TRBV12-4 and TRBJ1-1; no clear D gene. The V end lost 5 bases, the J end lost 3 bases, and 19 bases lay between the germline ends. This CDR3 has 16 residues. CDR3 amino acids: CASSPRDSHFDTEAFL. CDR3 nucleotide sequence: TGTGCCAGCAGTCCCCGAGACTCCCATTTCGACACTGAAGCTTTCCTT.

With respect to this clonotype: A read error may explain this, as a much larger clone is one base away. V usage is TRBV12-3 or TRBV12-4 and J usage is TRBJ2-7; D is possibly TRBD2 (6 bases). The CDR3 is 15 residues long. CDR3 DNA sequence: TGTGCCAGCAGACTCCAAAGCGGGTCTTCCTACGGGCAGTACTTC. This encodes CASRLQSGSSYGQYF.

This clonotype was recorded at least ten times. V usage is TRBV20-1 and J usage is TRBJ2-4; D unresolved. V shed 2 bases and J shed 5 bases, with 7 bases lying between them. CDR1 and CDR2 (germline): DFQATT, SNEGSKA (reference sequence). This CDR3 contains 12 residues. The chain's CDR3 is CSARPFENIQYF. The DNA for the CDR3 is TGCAGTGCTAGACCTTTCGAAAACATTCAGTACTTC.

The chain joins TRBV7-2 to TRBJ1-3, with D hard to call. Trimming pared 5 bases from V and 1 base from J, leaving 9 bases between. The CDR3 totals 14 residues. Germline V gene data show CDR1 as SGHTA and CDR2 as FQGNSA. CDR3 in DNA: TGTGCCAGCAGCACGTACGGATCTGGAAACACCATATATTTT. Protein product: CASSTYGSGNTIYF.

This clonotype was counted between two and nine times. In DNA form, the CDR3 reads TGTGCCAGCAGCTCGGGCGGGGGTCCCCAAGAGACCCAGTACTTC. Translated, it gives CASSSGGGPQETQYF. The chain is built from TRBV7-2 and TRBJ2-5; 7 bases agree with TRBD2. Germline V lookup: CDR1 SGHTA, CDR2 FQGNSA. V trimming: 4 bases; J trimming: 1 base; junction bases outside the gene matches: 6. There are 15 residues in the CDR3.

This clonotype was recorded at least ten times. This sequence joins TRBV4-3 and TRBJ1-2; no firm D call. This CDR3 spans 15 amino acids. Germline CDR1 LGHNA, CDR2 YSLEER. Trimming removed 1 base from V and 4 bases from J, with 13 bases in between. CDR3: CASSQAPGTSYGYTF. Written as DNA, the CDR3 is TGCGCCAGCAGCCAAGCCCCCGGAACCTCCTATGGCTACACCTTC.

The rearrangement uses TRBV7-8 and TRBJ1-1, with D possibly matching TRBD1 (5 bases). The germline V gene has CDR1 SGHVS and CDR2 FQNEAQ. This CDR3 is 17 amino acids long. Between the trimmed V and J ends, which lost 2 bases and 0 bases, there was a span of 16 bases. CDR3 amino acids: CASSLSIPGPMNTEAFF. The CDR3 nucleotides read TGTGCCAGCAGCTTATCAATCCCGGGACCGATGAACACTGAAGCTTTCTTT.

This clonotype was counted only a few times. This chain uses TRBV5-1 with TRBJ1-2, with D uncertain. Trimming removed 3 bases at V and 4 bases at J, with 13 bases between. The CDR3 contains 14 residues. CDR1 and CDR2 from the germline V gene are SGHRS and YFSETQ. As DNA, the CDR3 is TGCGCCAGCAGCTCCCGGGGTGCGGGCTATGGCTACACCTTC. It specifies CASSSRGAGYGYTF.

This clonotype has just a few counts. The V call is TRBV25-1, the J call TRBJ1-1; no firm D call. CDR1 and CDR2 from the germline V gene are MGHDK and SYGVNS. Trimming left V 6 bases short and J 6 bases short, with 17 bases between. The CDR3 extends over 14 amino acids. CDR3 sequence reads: CASSLLGGVSEAFF. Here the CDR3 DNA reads TGTGCCAGCAGCCTCCTTGGCGGGGTCTCTGAAGCTTTCTTT.

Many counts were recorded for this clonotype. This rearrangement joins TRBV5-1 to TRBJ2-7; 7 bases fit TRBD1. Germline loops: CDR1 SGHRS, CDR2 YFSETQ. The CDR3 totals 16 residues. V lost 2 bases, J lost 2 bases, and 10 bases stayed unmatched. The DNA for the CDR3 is TGCGCCAGCAGCTTTTACCGACAGGGTGCGACCTACGAGCAGTACTTC. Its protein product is CASSFYRQGATYEQYF.

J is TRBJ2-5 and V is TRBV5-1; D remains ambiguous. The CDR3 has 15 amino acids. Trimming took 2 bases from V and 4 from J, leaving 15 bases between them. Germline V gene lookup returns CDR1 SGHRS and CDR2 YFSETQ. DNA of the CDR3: TGCGCCAGCAGCTTTAGTGGTCCGCAACGAGAGACCCAGTACTTC. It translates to CASSFSGPQRETQYF.

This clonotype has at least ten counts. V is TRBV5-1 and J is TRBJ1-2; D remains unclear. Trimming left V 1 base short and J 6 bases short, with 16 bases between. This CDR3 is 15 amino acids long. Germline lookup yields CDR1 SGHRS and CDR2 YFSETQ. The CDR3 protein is CASSLNGGGLNGYTF. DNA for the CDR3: TGCGCCAGCAGCTTGAACGGTGGAGGGCTGAATGGCTACACCTTC.

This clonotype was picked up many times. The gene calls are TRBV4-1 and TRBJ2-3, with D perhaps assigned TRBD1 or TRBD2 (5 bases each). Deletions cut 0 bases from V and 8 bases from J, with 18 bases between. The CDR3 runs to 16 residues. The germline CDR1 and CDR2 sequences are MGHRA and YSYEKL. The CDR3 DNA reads TGCGCCAGCAGCCAAGATCCGGGGTTGGTAAGGGGTACGCAGTATTTT. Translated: CASSQDPGLVRGTQYF.

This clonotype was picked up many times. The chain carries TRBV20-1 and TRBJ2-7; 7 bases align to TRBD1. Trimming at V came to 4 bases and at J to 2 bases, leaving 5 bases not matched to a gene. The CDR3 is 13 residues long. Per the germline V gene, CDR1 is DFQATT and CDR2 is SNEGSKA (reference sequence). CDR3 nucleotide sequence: TGCAGTGCTAAACAGGGGAGAACCTACGAGCAGTACTTC. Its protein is CSAKQGRTYEQYF.

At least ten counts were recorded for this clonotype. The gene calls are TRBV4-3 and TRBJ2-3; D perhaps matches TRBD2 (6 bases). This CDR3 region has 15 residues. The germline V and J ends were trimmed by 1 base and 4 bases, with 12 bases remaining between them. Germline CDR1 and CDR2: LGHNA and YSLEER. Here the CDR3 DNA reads TGCGCCAGCAGCCAAGGGAGGGGTAACGCAGATACGCAGTATTTT. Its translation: CASSQGRGNADTQYF.

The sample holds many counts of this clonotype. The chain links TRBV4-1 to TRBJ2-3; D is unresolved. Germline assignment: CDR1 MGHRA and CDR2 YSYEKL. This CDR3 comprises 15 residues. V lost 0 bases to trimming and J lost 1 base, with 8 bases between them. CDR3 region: CASSQEGFGTDTQYF. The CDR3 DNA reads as TGCGCCAGCAGCCAAGAAGGGTTCGGCACAGATACGCAGTATTTT.

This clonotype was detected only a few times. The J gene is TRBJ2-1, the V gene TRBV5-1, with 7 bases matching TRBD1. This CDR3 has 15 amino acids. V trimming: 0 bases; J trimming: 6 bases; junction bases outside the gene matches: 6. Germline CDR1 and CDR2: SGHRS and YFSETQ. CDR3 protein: CASSLGDSPANEQFF. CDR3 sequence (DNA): TGCGCCAGCAGCTTGGGGGACAGCCCCGCCAATGAGCAGTTCTTC.

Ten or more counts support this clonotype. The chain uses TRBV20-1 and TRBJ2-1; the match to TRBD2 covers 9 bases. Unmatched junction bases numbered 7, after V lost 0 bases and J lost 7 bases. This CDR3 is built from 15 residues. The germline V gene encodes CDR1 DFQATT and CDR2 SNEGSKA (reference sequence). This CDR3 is CSARDDGLASNEQFF. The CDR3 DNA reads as TGCAGTGCTAGAGACGACGGACTAGCGTCGAATGAGCAGTTCTTC.